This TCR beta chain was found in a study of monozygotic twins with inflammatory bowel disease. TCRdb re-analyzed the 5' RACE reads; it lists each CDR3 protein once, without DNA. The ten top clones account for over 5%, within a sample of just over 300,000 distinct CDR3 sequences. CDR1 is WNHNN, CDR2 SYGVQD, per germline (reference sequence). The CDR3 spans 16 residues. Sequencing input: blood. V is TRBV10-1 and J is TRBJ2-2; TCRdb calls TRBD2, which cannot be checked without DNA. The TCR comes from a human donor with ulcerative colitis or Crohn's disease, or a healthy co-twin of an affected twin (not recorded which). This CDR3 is CASSVKREAFTGELFF.